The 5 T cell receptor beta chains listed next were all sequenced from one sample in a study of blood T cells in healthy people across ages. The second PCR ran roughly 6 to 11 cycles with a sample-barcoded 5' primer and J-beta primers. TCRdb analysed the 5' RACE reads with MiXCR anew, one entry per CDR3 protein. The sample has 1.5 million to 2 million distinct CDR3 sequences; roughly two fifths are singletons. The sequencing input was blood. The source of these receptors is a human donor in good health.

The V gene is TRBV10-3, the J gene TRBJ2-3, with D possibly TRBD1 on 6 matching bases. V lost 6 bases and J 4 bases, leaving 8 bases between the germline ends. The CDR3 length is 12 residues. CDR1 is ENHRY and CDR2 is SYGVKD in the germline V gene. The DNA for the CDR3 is TGTGCCATCAGAGGGGGAGCAGATACGCAGTATTTT. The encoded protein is CAIRGGADTQYF.

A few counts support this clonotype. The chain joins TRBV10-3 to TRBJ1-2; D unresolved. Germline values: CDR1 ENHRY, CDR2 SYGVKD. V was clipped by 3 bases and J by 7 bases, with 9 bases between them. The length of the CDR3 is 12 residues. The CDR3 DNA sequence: TGTGCCATCAGTGACGCCGCCGGTGGCTACACCTTC. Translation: CAISDAAGGYTF.

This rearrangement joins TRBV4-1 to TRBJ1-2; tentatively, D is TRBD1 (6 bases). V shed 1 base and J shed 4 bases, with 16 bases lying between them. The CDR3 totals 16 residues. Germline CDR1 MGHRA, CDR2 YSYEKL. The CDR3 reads CASSQAIQGLSYGYTF. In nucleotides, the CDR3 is TGCGCCAGCAGCCAAGCAATCCAGGGGTTGAGCTATGGCTACACCTTC.

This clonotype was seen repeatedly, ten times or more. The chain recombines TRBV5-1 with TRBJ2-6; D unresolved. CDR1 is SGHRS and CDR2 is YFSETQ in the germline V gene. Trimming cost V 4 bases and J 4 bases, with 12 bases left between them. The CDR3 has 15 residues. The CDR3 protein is CASSEGFPGANVLTF. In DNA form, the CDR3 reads TGCGCCAGCAGCGAAGGGTTCCCCGGGGCCAACGTCCTGACTTTC.

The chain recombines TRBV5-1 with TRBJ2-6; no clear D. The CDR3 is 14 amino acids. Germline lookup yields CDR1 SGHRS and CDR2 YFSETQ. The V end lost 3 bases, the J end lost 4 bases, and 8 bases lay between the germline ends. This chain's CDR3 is CASSSVIGANVLTF. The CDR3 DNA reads TGCGCCAGCAGCTCCGTTATAGGGGCCAACGTCCTGACTTTC.